This T cell receptor (beta chain) was sequenced during a study of blood T cells in healthy people across ages. Study results and caveats: Compared with aged donors, long-lived donors showed fewer expanded clones, suggesting selection. Per million T cells, the diversity of TCR beta decreased roughly linearly as age advanced.

For the second PCR, which ran for 7 to 11 cycles, a sample-barcoded 5' primer and a J-beta primer mix were used. Every cDNA was tagged by a template-switch adaptor with 12 random nucleotides. TCRdb called the 5' RACE reads again in MiXCR, with one record for every CDR3 protein. Here the sample spans over 1,200,000 distinct CDR3 sequences, approximately 59% being singletons. To note about this clonotype: What it binds is not known.

All donors came from Russia, were Caucasian and healthy, and spanned ages roughly 6 to 95. Sequencing was performed on blood. The sequence was collected from a young man in good health.

The CDR3, as DNA: TGTGCCAGCACCCCAGGGGCCTATGGCTACACCTTC. It specifies CASTPGAYGYTF. The rearrangement uses TRBV28 and TRBJ1-2, with a possible D match to TRBD1 (6 bases). The V and J ends lost 7 bases and 4 bases respectively, with 10 bases between them. Germline V lookup: CDR1 MDHEN, CDR2 SYDVKM. The CDR3 loop spans 12 amino acids.